This T cell receptor (beta chain) originates from a study of T cell responses to AZD1222 COVID-19 vaccine. Study-wide results and caveats: Repertoire sampling was restricted to post-peak T cell response timepoints. In a largely white British group with more females than males, clonal diversity was possibly underestimated.

Using immunoSEQ multiplex PCR, the repertoire was profiled, and TCRdb retains in-frame clones only, with some absent. The data contain around 100,000 clones, about 93% of them seen just once; the ten biggest clones take up 1.5% to 2%. This clone was detected once. Its antigen is undetermined. CDR1 is DFQATT, CDR2 SNEGSKA, per germline (reference sequence). The CDR3 spans 17 residues. V lost 3 bases, J lost 0 bases, and 18 bases lay in between. The TCR comes from an adult in good health. Sequenced here: peripheral blood, sampled on day 0 of AZD1222 vaccination. The rearrangement links TRBV20-1 to TRBJ1-5, with D possibly matching TRBD1 (5 bases). The CDR3 nucleotides are TGCAGTGCTAGTGAGGGGAACGGACGTTTTAGCAATCAGCCCCAGCATTTT. Amino acids: CSASEGNGRFSNQPQHF.